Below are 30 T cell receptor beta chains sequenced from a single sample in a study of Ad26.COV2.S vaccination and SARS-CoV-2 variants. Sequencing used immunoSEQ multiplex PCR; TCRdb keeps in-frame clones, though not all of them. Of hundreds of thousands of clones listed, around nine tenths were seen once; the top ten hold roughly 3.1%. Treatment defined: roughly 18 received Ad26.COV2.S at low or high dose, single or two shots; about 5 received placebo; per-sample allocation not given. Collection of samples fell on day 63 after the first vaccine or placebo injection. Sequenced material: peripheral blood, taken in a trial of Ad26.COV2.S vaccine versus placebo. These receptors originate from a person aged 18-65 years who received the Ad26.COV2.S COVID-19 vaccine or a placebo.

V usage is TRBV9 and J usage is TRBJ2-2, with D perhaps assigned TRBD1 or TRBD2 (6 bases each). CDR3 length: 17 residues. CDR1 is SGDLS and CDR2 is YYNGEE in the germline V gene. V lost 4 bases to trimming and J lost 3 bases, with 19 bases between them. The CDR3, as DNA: TGTGCCAGCAGCCCGCTAGTTCGGGGGCCTCACACCGGGGAGCTGTTTTTT. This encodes CASSPLVRGPHTGELFF. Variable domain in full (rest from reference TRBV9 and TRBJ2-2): DSGVTQTPKHLITATGQRVTLRCSPRSGDLSVYWYQQSLDQGLQFLIQYYNGEERAKGNILERFSAQQFPDLHSELNLSSLELGDSALYFCASSPLVRGPHTGELFFGEGSRLTVL.

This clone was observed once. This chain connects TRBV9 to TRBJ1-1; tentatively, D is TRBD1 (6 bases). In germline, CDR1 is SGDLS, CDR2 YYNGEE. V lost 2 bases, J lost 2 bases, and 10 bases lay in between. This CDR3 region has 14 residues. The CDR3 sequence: CASSVAGTNTEAFF. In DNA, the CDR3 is TGTGCCAGCAGCGTTGCGGGGACAAACACTGAAGCTTTCTTT.

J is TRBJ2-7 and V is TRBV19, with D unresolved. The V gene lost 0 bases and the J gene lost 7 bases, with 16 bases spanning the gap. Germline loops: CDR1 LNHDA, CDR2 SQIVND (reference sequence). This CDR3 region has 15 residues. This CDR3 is CASSIDRGRPREQYF. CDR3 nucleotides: TGTGCCAGTAGTATAGATCGTGGCAGGCCTAGGGAGCAGTACTTC.

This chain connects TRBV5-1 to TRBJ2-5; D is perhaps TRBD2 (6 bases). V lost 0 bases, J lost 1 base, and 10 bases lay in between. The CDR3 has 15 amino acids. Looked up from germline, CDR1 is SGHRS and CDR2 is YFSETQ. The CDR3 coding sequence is TGCGCCAGCAGCTTGGCCGCGGGATTCCAAGAGACCCAGTACTTC. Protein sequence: CASSLAAGFQETQYF.

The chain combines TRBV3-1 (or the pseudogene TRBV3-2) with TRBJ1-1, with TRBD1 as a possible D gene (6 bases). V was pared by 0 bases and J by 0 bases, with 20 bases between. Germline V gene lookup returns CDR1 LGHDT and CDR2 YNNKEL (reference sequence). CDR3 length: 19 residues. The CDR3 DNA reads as TGTGCCAGCAGCCAAGATTACAGGGAGGTTGGCCTAATGAACACTGAAGCTTTCTTT. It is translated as CASSQDYREVGLMNTEAFF.

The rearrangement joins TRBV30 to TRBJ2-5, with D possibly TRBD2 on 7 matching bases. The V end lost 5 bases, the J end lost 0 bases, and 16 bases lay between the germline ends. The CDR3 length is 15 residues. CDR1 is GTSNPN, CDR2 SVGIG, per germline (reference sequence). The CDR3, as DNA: TGTGCCTGGCGCGGGGCGGGGGCGGACCAAGAGACCCAGTACTTC. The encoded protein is CAWRGAGADQETQYF.

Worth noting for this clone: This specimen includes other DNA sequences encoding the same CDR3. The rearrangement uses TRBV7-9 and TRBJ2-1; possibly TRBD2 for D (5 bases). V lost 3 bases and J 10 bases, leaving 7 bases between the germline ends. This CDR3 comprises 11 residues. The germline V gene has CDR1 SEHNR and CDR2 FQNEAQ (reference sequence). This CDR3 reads CASSFGGEQFF. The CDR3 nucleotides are TGTGCCAGCAGCTTTGGCGGGGAGCAGTTCTTC.

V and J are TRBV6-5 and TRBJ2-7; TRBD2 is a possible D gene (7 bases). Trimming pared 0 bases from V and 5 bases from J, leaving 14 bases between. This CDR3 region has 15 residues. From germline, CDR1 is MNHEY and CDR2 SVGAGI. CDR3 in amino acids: CASSYSRGPGDEQYF. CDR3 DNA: TGTGCCAGCAGTTACTCGCGGGGGCCTGGGGACGAGCAGTACTTC.

The chain's CDR3 is CASSTAGLYYEQYF. The CDR3 nucleotides are TGTGCCAGTAGCACTGCCGGCCTTTATTACGAGCAGTACTTC. The chain joins TRBV19 to TRBJ2-7; D not resolved. This CDR3 has 14 residues. Germline values: CDR1 LNHDA, CDR2 SQIVND (reference sequence). V was pared by 6 bases and J by 4 bases, with 16 bases between.

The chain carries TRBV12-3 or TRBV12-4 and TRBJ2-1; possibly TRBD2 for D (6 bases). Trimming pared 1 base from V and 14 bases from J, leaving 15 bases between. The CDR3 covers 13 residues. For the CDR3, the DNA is TGTGCCAGCAGTTTAGGGGACGTATGGGGGGAGTTCTTC. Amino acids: CASSLGDVWGEFF.

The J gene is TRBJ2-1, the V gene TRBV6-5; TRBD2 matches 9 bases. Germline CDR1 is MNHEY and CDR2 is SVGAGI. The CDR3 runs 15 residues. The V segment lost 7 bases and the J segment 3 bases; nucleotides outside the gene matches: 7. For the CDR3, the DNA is TGTGCCAGCACCAGCGGGGGGAAATACTACAATGAGCAGTTCTTC. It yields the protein CASTSGGKYYNEQFF.

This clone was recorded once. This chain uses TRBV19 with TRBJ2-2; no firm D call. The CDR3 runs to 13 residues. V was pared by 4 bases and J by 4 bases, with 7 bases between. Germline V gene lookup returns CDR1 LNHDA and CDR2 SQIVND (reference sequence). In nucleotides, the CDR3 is TGTGCCAGTAGTAAGTTTTCCACCGGGGAGCTGTTTTTT. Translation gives CASSKFSTGELFF.

The CDR3 loop reads CASSQKGLMSDTQYF. CDR3 sequence (DNA): TGTGCCAGCAGCCAAAAGGGACTAATGTCAGATACGCAGTATTTT. The chain carries TRBV3-1 (or the pseudogene TRBV3-2) and TRBJ2-3; 7 bases line up with TRBD2. CDR3 length equals 15 residues. Germline CDR1 LGHDT, CDR2 YNNKEL (reference sequence). The J segment lost 4 bases and the V segment lost 2 bases, leaving 6 bases of the junction unmatched.

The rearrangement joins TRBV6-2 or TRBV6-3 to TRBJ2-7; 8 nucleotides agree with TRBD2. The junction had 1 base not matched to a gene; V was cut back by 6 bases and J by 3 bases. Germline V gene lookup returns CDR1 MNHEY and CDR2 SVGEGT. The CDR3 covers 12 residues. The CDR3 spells CASSGTSYEQYF. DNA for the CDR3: TGTGCCAGCAGCGGGACTAGCTACGAGCAGTACTTC.

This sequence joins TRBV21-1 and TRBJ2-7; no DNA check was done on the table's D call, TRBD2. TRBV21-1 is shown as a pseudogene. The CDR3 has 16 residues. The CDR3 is CASTSGLAGAIYEQYF. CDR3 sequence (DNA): TGTGCCAGCACCTCAGGACTAGCGGGGGCCATCTACGAGCAGTACTTC.

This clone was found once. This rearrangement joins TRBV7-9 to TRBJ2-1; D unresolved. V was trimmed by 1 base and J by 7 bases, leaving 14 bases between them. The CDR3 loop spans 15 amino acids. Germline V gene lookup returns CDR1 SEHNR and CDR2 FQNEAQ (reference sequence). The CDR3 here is CASSLGLFLGNEQFF. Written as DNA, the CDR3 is TGTGCCAGCAGCTTAGGCCTCTTCCTCGGGAATGAGCAGTTCTTC. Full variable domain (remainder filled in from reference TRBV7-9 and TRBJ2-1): DTGVSQNPRHKITKRGQNVTFRCDPISEHNRLYWYRQTLGQGPEFLTYFQNEAQLEKSRLLSDRFSAERPKGSFSTLEIQRTEQGDSAMYLCASSLGLFLGNEQFFGPGTRLTVL.

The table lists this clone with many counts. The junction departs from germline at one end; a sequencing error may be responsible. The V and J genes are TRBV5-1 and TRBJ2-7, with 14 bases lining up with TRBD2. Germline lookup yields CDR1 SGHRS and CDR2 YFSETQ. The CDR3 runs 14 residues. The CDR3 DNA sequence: TGCGCCAGCAGCGCAAGTGGACTAGCGGGGGGCCTTCGCTTC. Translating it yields CASSASGLAGGLRF.

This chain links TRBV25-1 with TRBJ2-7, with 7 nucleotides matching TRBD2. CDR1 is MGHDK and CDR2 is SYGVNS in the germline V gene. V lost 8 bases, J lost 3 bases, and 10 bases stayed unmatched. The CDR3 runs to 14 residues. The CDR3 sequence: CASSPTPGGYEQYF. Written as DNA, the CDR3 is TGTGCCAGCTCTCCGACCCCGGGGGGCTACGAGCAGTACTTC.

CDR3 region: CASSLDPGETQYF. The CDR3, as DNA: TGTGCCAGCAGCTTAGATCCGGGAGAGACCCAGTACTTC. The chain links TRBV11-2 to TRBJ2-5; D remains ambiguous. V was pared by 0 bases and J by 4 bases, with 6 bases between. This CDR3 has 13 amino acids. The germline V gene encodes CDR1 SGHAT and CDR2 FQNNGV.

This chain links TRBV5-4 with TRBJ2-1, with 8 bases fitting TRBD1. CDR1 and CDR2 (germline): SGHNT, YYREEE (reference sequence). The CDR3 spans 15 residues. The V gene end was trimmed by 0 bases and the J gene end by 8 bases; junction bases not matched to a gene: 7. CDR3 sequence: CASSLEDRAPHEQFF. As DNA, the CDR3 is TGTGCCAGCAGCTTGGAGGACAGGGCTCCCCATGAGCAGTTCTTC.

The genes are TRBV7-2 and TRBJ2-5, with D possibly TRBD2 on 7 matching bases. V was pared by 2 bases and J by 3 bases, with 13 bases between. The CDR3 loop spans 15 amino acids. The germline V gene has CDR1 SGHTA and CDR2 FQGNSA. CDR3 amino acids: CASSLSAGAEETQYF. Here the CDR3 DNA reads TGTGCCAGCAGCTTATCTGCGGGGGCCGAAGAGACCCAGTACTTC.

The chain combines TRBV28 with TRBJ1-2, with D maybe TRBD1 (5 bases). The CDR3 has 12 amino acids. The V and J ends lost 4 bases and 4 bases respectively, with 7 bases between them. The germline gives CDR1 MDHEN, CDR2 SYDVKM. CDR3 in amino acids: CASSYQGYGYTF. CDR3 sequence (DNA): TGTGCCAGCAGTTACCAGGGCTATGGCTACACCTTC.

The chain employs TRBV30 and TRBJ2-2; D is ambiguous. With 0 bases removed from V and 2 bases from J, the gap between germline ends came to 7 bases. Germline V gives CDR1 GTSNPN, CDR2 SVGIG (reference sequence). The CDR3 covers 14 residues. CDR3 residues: CAWSVSVNTGELFF. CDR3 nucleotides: TGTGCCTGGAGTGTATCGGTCAACACCGGGGAGCTGTTTTTT.

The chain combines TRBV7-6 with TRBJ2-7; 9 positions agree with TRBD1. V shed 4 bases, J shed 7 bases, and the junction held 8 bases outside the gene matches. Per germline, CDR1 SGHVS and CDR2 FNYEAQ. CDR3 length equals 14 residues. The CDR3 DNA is TGTGCCAGCAGCTCGGGACAGGGAAGAGGAGAGCAGTACTTC. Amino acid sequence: CASSSGQGRGEQYF.

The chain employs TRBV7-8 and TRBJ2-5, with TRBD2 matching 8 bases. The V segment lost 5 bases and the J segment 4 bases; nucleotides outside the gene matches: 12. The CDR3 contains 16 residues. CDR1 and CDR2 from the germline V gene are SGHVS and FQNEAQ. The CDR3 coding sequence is TGTGCCAGCAGCCTGACCGGGGGGGCCGCGATAGAGACCCAGTACTTC. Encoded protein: CASSLTGGAAIETQYF.

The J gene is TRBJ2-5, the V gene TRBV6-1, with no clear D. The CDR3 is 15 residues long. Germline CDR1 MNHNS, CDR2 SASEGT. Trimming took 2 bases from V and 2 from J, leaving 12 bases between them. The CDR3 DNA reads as TGTGCCAGCAGTGAATACCCGCGCACACAAGAGACCCAGTACTTC. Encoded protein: CASSEYPRTQETQYF.

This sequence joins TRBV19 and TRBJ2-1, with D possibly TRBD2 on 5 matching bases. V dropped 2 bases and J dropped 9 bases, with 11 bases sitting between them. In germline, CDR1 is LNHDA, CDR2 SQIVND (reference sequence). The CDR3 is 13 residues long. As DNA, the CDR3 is TGTGCCAGTAGTATAAGTAGTGGGAGTGAGCAGTTCTTC. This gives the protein CASSISSGSEQFF.

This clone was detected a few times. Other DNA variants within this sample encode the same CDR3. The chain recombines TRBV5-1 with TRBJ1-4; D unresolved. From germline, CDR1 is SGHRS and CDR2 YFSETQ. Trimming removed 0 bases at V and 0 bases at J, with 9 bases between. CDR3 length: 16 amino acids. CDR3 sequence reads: CASSLASGATNEKLFF. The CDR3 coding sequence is TGCGCCAGCAGCTTGGCGTCGGGAGCAACTAATGAAAAACTGTTTTTT.

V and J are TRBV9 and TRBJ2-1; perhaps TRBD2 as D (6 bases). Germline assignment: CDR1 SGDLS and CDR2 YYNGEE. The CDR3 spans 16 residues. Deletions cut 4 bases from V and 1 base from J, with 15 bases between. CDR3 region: CASSLSTGESYNEQFF. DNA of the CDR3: TGTGCCAGCAGCCTTTCTACGGGGGAATCCTACAATGAGCAGTTCTTC.

Here the CDR3 reads CAWRAGPDTQYF. The CDR3 coding sequence is TGTGCCTGGAGGGCAGGGCCAGATACGCAGTATTTT. This chain connects TRBV30 to TRBJ2-3, with D perhaps TRBD1 (5 bases). The V gene lost 3 bases and the J gene lost 4 bases, with 8 bases spanning the gap. CDR1 GTSNPN and CDR2 SVGIG come from the germline V gene (reference sequence). This CDR3 spans 12 amino acids.